The source of this TCR beta chain is a study of blood T cell repertoires in COVID-19. Method: immunoSEQ multiplex PCR; TCRdb's copy keeps in-frame clones and lacks some. The data hold approximately 140,000 clones, with about nine tenths observed a single time. The CDR3 has 16 amino acids. V was clipped by 4 bases and J by 2 bases; unmatched bases: 7. All enrollees were roughly 18 to 100 years old and from 20 to 30 US areas. The sequenced sample was PBMCs or T cells enriched from blood (not recorded which). The source of this sequence is a woman aged 40 to 49 who had been exposed to COVID-19. The chain has TRBV23-1 and TRBJ2-2; 7 nucleotides line up with TRBD1. TRBV23-1 counts as an open reading frame of uncertain function. In nucleotides, the CDR3 is TGCGCCAGCAGTCCCCCCGGGACAGAAAACACCGGGGAGCTGTTTTTT. Its protein is CASSPPGTENTGELFF.